Following are 19 T cell receptor beta chains from one sample sequenced in a study of OX40 agonist ivuxolimab in advanced cancers. The data were produced by immunoSEQ multiplex PCR, yet TCRdb's version contains in-frame clones alone and is incomplete. The table has roughly 100,000 clones, about 90% seen once. Sequencing used CD4+ or CD8+ T cells sorted from blood, obtained in a trial of the OX40 agonist ivuxolimab. These receptors were collected from an adult with an advanced solid tumor such as melanoma, head and neck, liver or kidney cancer.

The V and J genes are TRBV28 and TRBJ2-3, with 8 bases matching TRBD1. Germline V gene data show CDR1 as MDHEN and CDR2 as SYDVKM. Trimming removed 3 bases from V and 2 bases from J; junction bases left unmatched: 4. CDR3 size: 15 residues. Here the CDR3 DNA reads TGTGCCAGCAGTTTCAGGGGGCGACTCACAGATACGCAGTATTTT. This translates into CASSFRGRLTDTQYF. The full variable domain, completed using reference TRBV28 and TRBJ2-3, is DVKVTQSSRYLVKRTGEKVFLECVQDMDHENMFWYRQDPGLGLRLIYFSYDVKMKEKGDIPEGYSVSREKKERFSLILESASTNQTSMYLCASSFRGRLTDTQYFGPGTRLTVL.

J is TRBJ2-3 and V is TRBV5-1; D may match TRBD1 or TRBD2 (5 bases each). The CDR3 is made up of 14 amino acids. Germline V gives CDR1 SGHRS, CDR2 YFSETQ. V shed 7 bases and J shed 3 bases, with 15 bases lying between them. The CDR3, as DNA: TGCGCCAGCGGCGGGTTGGGGCTGACAGATACGCAGTATTTT. It encodes CASGGLGLTDTQYF.

The chain combines TRBV7-9 with TRBJ2-1, with no clear D. CDR1 is SEHNR and CDR2 is FQNEAQ in the germline V gene (reference sequence). CDR3 length: 13 residues. V dropped 3 bases and J dropped 6 bases, with 9 bases sitting between them. CDR3 DNA: TGTGCCAGCAGCTTTGCGCTGCTCAATGAGCAGTTCTTC. This encodes CASSFALLNEQFF.

The chain uses TRBV7-2 and TRBJ2-7; 7 bases line up with TRBD2. Germline trimming cut 4 bases from V and 6 bases from J; bases unmatched to any gene: 9. The germline V gene has CDR1 SGHTA and CDR2 FQGNSA. CDR3 size: 14 residues. The CDR3 spells CASSSGLDSGEQYF. The CDR3 nucleotides read TGTGCCAGCAGCTCCGGACTAGACTCGGGCGAGCAGTACTTC.

The CDR3 nucleotides read TGTGCCAGCAGTTTATGGGGGAGTGCCTACATGAACACTGAAGCTTTCTTT. This encodes CASSLWGSAYMNTEAFF. V is TRBV28 and J is TRBJ1-1, with D unclear. This CDR3 is 17 amino acids long. The V and J ends lost 0 bases and 0 bases respectively, with 14 bases between them. The germline V gene has CDR1 MDHEN and CDR2 SYDVKM.

The CDR3 is CASSLGSGFYNEQFF. Written as DNA, the CDR3 is TGTGCCAGCAGCTTAGGTAGCGGGTTCTACAATGAGCAGTTCTTC. J is TRBJ2-1 and V is TRBV11-2; TRBD2 matches at 7 bases. CDR3 length: 15 amino acids. CDR1 is SGHAT and CDR2 is FQNNGV in the germline V gene. With 1 base clipped from V and 3 bases from J, the junction kept 3 bases outside the gene matches.

V and J are TRBV7-8 and TRBJ2-7, with 9 bases identical to TRBD1. V shed 6 bases and J 2 bases; nucleotides not matched to a gene: 11. The CDR3 is made up of 16 amino acids. Germline lookup yields CDR1 SGHVS and CDR2 FQNEAQ. In DNA form, the CDR3 reads TGTGCCAGCAGACTGAGACCGGGACAGGGACCCTACGAGCAGTACTTC. Protein sequence: CASRLRPGQGPYEQYF.

The rearrangement joins TRBV10-3 to TRBJ1-1; the D is unclear. This CDR3 has 13 amino acids. The germline gives CDR1 ENHRY, CDR2 SYGVKD. V shed 0 bases and J shed 1 base, with 3 bases lying between them. CDR3 sequence (DNA): TGTGCCATCAGTGAGTCCACGAACACTGAAGCTTTCTTT. Its protein is CAISESTNTEAFF.

The chain has TRBV2 and TRBJ2-1; 10 bases agree with TRBD2. Germline assignment: CDR1 SNHLY and CDR2 FYNNEI. The CDR3 consists of 15 residues. The V gene end was trimmed by 5 bases and the J gene end by 0 bases; junction bases not matched to a gene: 1. The CDR3 here is CASSPSGSSYNEQFF. CDR3 coding DNA: TGTGCCAGCAGTCCTAGCGGGAGCTCCTACAATGAGCAGTTCTTC.

CDR3 sequence: CASSLDLAGQETQYF. As DNA, the CDR3 is TGTGCCAGCAGCTTGGATCTAGCGGGACAAGAGACCCAGTACTTC. V is TRBV5-4 and J is TRBJ2-5; 9 bases agree with TRBD2. The CDR3 sequence is 15 residues long. The germline CDR1 and CDR2 sequences are SGHNT and YYREEE (reference sequence). J gave up 2 bases and V 0 bases, and 2 bases lay outside the gene matches. Combining the CDR3 with reference TRBV5-4 and TRBJ2-5 gives the whole variable domain ETGVTQSPTHLIKTRGQQVTLRCSSQSGHNTVSWYQQALGQGPQFIFQYYREEENGRGNFPPRFSGLQFPNYSSELNVNALELDDSALYLCASSLDLAGQETQYFGPGTRLLVL.

The chain links TRBV6-1 to TRBJ2-7, with 8 positions matching TRBD1. Per the germline V gene, CDR1 is MNHNS and CDR2 is SASEGT. V was pared by 5 bases and J by 3 bases, with 6 bases of the junction left unmatched. This CDR3 spans 14 amino acids. The CDR3 sequence is CASSLDRAYYEQYF. CDR3 coding DNA: TGTGCCAGCAGTCTGGACAGGGCTTACTACGAGCAGTACTTC.

This clone was observed a single time. The V gene is TRBV2, the J gene TRBJ2-5; perhaps D is TRBD1 or TRBD2 (5 bases each). The CDR3 runs 14 residues. V gave up 6 bases and J gave up 5 bases, with 16 bases separating them. Germline CDR1 SNHLY, CDR2 FYNNEI. CDR3 in DNA: TGTGCCAGCAGAAGGGACCAGACGGGCGAGACCCAGTACTTC. It encodes CASRRDQTGETQYF.

V usage is TRBV10-2 and J usage is TRBJ1-6; D is unclear. The CDR3 totals 17 residues. V was clipped by 0 bases and J by 9 bases, with 18 bases between them. CDR1 WSHSY and CDR2 SAAADI come from the germline V gene. DNA for the CDR3: TGCGCCAGCAGTGAGTCGGAAGGGTCAGAGGGAACTTCACCCCTCCACTTT. Protein product: CASSESEGSEGTSPLHF.

There are a few counts of this clone. The genes are TRBV4-1 and TRBJ1-3; D gene unclear. The CDR3 loop spans 17 amino acids. V gave up 1 base and J gave up 2 bases, with 15 bases separating them. Per the germline V gene, CDR1 is MGHRA and CDR2 is YSYEKL. The CDR3 DNA reads as TGCGCCAGCAGCCAAGGAGCCGACGTTTATACTGGAAACACCATATATTTT. Its translation is CASSQGADVYTGNTIYF.

J is TRBJ1-2 and V is TRBV13, with TRBD1 as a possible D gene (5 bases). V shed 2 bases and J shed 2 bases, with 9 bases lying between them. Germline values: CDR1 PRHDT, CDR2 FYEKMQ (reference sequence). The CDR3 contains 14 residues. This CDR3 reads CASSLSGINYGYTF. In nucleotides, the CDR3 is TGTGCCAGCAGCTTATCAGGGATAAACTATGGCTACACCTTC. The full variable domain, completed using reference TRBV13 and TRBJ1-2, is AAGVIQSPRHLIKEKRETATLKCYPIPRHDTVYWYQQGPGQDPQFLISFYEKMQSDKGSIPDRFSAQQFSDYHSELNMSSLELGDSALYFCASSLSGINYGYTFGSGTRLTVV.

This chain uses TRBV7-2 with TRBJ2-7, with TRBD1 as a possible D gene (6 bases). V dropped 1 base and J dropped 3 bases, with 10 bases sitting between them. The CDR3 has 14 residues. Germline assignment: CDR1 SGHTA and CDR2 FQGNSA. CDR3: CASSLEQGDYEQYF. The CDR3 DNA reads TGTGCCAGCAGCTTAGAACAGGGCGACTACGAGCAGTACTTC.

This clone has only a few counts. J is TRBJ1-2 and V is TRBV27, with 9 nucleotides matching TRBD1. The CDR3 runs 14 residues. V shed 5 bases and J 4 bases; nucleotides not matched to a gene: 5. Germline V lookup: CDR1 MNHEY, CDR2 SMNVEV (reference sequence). The CDR3 reads CASSQMDRGYGYTF. DNA for the CDR3: TGTGCCAGCAGTCAAATGGACAGGGGCTATGGCTACACCTTC.

The gene calls are TRBV30 and TRBJ1-1, with a weak D call TRBD1 (5 bases). Germline-derived CDR1 and CDR2 are GTSNPN and SVGIG (reference sequence). Trimming left V 4 bases short and J 8 bases short, with 11 bases between. The CDR3 totals 11 residues. The CDR3 region has the DNA TGTGCCTGGAACCAGGGTCCCGAAGCTTTCTTT. The encoded protein is CAWNQGPEAFF.

The table lists this clone with a few counts. The chain couples TRBV11-2 to TRBJ2-6; 7 nucleotides line up with TRBD1. This CDR3 comprises 18 residues. Germline V gives CDR1 SGHAT, CDR2 FQNNGV. V gave up 5 bases and J gave up 0 bases; unmatched junction bases: 10. The CDR3 region has the DNA TGTGCCAGCAGCGTAGGCCTGACAGGGAACTCTGGGGCCAACGTCCTGACTTTC. Its protein product is CASSVGLTGNSGANVLTF.